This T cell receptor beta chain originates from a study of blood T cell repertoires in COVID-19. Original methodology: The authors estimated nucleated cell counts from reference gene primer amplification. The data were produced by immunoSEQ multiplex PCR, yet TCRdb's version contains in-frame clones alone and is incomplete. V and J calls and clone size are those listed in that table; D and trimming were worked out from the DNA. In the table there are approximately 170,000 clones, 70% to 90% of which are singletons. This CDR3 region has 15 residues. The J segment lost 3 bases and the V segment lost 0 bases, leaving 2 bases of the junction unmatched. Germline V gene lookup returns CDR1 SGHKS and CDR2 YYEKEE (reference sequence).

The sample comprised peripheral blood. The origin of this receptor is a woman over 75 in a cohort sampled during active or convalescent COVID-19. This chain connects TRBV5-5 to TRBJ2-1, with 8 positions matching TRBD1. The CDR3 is CASSLAGQVYNEQFF. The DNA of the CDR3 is TGTGCCAGCAGCTTGGCGGGACAGGTCTACAATGAGCAGTTCTTC. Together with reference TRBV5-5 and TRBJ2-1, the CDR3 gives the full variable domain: DAGVTQSPTHLIKTRGQQVTLRCSPISGHKSVSWYQQVLGQGPQFIFQYYEKEERGRGNFPDRFSARQFPNYSSELNVNALLLGDSALYLCASSLAGQVYNEQFFGPGTRLTVL.